Listed below are T cell receptor beta chains from one sample, sequenced in a study of T cell repertoires in cytomegalovirus infection. TCRdb reprocessed the reads with MiXCR, giving one entry per CDR3 protein. The data contain some 450,000 distinct CDR3 sequences, approximately 31% of them singletons. The specimen sequenced was PBMCs. The receptors here all came from a human donor in good health (CMV status not recorded). Some clones in this sample may be carry-over from other donors' samples. The CDR3 runs from the conserved cysteine through the conserved F or W. D genes are given only for firm matches. Clone sizes are given selectively: once, few, many, or a class where the clone is expanded.

V gene: TRBV4-3
J gene: TRBJ1-6
clone size: NA
D gene: NA
CDR3 protein: CASSQDPQGGNSPLHF
CDR3 DNA: TGCGCCAGCAGCCAAGACCCCCAGGGAGGGAATTCACCCCTCCACTTT

V gene: TRBV6-5
J gene: TRBJ2-3
clone size: NA
D gene: NA
CDR3 protein: CASSYFPTSPVDTQYF
CDR3 DNA: TGTGCCAGCAGTTACTTCCCTACTAGCCCGGTAGATACGCAGTATTTT

V gene: TRBV7-8
J gene: TRBJ2-7
clone size: NA
D gene: NA
CDR3 protein: CASSLVKGEQYF
CDR3 DNA: TGTGCCAGCAGCTTAGTGAAGGGAGAGCAGTACTTC

V gene: TRBV10-2
J gene: TRBJ2-2
clone size: NA
D gene: TRBD1
CDR3 protein: CASSPPWGSQGDGELFF
CDR3 DNA: TGCGCCAGCAGCCCTCCGTGGGGGAGTCAGGGGGACGGGGAGCTGTTTTTT

V gene: TRBV6-1
J gene: TRBJ2-5
clone size: NA
D gene: TRBD2
CDR3 protein: CASSVLAGGEQETQYF
CDR3 DNA: TGTGCCAGCAGTGTTCTAGCGGGGGGCGAGCAAGAGACCCAGTACTTC

V gene: TRBV20-1
J gene: TRBJ1-2
clone size: few
D gene: NA
CDR3 protein: CSWEGGGSYGYTF
CDR3 DNA: TGCAGCTGGGAGGGGGGGGGCAGCTATGGCTACACCTTC

V gene: TRBV29-1
J gene: TRBJ1-2
clone size: few
D gene: NA
CDR3 protein: CSVVTARNYGYTF
CDR3 DNA: TGCAGCGTTGTCACAGCGCGGAACTATGGCTACACCTTC

V gene: TRBV28
J gene: TRBJ1-6
clone size: NA
D gene: TRBD1
CDR3 protein: CASRTGTLDSPLHF
CDR3 DNA: TGTGCCAGCAGGACAGGGACCCTGGATTCACCCCTCCACTTT

V gene: TRBV7-6
J gene: TRBJ2-7
clone size: NA
D gene: NA
CDR3 protein: CTSSPRWGLNPYEQYF
CDR3 DNA: TGTACCAGCAGCCCTCGTTGGGGACTCAACCCCTACGAGCAGTACTTC

V gene: TRBV7-9
J gene: TRBJ2-1
clone size: many
D gene: TRBD2
CDR3 protein: CASSPVTSGGGNEQFF
CDR3 DNA: TGTGCCAGCAGCCCCGTGACTAGCGGGGGGGGGAATGAGCAGTTCTTC

V gene: TRBV7-2
J gene: TRBJ2-7
clone size: many
D gene: NA
CDR3 protein: CASSRRTTADGSYEQYF
CDR3 DNA: TGTGCCAGCAGCCGAAGAACTACAGCTGATGGTTCCTACGAGCAGTACTTC

V gene: TRBV5-1
J gene: TRBJ2-1
clone size: few
D gene: TRBD2
CDR3 protein: CASSLGASGGSSYNEQFF
CDR3 DNA: TGCGCCAGCAGCTTGGGTGCTAGCGGGGGGAGCTCCTACAATGAGCAGTTCTTC

V gene: TRBV10-3
J gene: TRBJ1-3
clone size: NA
D gene: NA
CDR3 protein: CAIMRGPSGNTIYF
CDR3 DNA: TGTGCCATCATGCGCGGACCCTCTGGAAACACCATATATTTT

V gene: TRBV12-3/TRBV12-4
J gene: TRBJ2-7
clone size: NA
D gene: NA
CDR3 protein: CASSSGQAEQYF
CDR3 DNA: TGTGCCAGCAGTTCTGGCCAGGCGGAGCAGTACTTC

V gene: TRBV6-5
J gene: TRBJ2-5
clone size: NA
D gene: NA
CDR3 protein: CASRESGQETQYF
CDR3 DNA: TGTGCCAGCAGGGAGTCGGGGCAAGAGACCCAGTACTTC

V gene: TRBV7-8
J gene: TRBJ2-1
clone size: NA
D gene: NA
CDR3 protein: CASRLGASEQFF
CDR3 DNA: TGTGCCAGCAGATTAGGGGCTAGTGAGCAGTTCTTC

V gene: TRBV6-2/TRBV6-3
J gene: TRBJ2-7
clone size: few
D gene: TRBD1
CDR3 protein: CASTLAGTGHYEQYF
CDR3 DNA: TGTGCCAGCACCCTGGCCGGGACAGGTCACTACGAGCAGTACTTC

V gene: TRBV2
J gene: TRBJ1-4
clone size: NA
D gene: NA
CDR3 protein: CASRSTEGRNLEKLFF
CDR3 DNA: TGTGCCAGCAGATCTACGGAGGGACGCAACCTTGAAAAACTGTTTTTT

V gene: TRBV7-6
J gene: TRBJ2-2
clone size: NA
D gene: TRBD1
CDR3 protein: CASSLGTGGALPVELFF
CDR3 DNA: TGTGCCAGCAGCTTAGGGACAGGGGGCGCGTTGCCCGTGGAGCTGTTTTTT

V gene: TRBV12-3/TRBV12-4
J gene: TRBJ1-1
clone size: many
D gene: NA
CDR3 protein: CASSFYQAFF
CDR3 DNA: TGTGCCAGCAGTTTCTATCAAGCTTTCTTT